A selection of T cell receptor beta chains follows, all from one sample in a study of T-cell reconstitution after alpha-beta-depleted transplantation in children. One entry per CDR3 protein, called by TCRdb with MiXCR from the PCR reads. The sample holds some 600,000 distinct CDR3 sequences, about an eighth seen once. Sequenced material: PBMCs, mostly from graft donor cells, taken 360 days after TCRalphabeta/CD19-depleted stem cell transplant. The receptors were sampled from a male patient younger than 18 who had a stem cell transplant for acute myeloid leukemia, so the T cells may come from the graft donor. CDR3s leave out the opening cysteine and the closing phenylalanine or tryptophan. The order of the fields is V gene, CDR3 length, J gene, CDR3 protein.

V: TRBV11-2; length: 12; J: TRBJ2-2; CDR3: ASSLWWSTGELF
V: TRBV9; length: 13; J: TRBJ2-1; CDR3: ASSFGAGAANEQF
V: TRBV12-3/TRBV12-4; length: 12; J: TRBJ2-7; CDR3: ASSLGGPTYEQY
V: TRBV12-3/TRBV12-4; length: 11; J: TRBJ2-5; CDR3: ASRYTGVETQY
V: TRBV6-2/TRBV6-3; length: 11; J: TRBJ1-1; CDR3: AGGRGVGTEAF
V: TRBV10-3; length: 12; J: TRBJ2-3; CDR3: AISANTQGDTQY
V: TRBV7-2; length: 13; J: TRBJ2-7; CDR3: ASSLVGLESYEQY
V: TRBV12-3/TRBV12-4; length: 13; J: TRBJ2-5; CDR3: ASSLARQYQETQY
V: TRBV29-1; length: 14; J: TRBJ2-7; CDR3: SVELREMDSAYEQY
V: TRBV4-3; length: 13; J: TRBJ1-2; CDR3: ASSQAGGANYGYT
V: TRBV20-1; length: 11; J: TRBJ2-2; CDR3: SAVTSIAGELF
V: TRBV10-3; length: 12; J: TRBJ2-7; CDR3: AISESPFGYEQY